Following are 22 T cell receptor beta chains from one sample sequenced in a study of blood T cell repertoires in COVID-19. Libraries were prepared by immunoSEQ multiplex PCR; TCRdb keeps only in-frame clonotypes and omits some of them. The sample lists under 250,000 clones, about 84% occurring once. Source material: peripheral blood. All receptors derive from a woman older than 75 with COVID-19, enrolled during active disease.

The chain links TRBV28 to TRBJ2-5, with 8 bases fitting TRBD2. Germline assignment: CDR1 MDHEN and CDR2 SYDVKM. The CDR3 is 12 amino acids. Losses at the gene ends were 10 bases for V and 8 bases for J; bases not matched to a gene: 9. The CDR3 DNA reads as TGTGCCACCCGGGGGGCGGGGGGCACCCAGTACTTC. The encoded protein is CATRGAGGTQYF.

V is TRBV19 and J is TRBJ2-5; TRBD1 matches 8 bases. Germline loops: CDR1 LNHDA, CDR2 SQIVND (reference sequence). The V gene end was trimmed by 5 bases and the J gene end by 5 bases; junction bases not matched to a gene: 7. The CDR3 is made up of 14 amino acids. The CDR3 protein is CASSPQGDEETQYF. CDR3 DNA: TGTGCCAGTAGTCCACAGGGGGACGAGGAGACCCAGTACTTC.

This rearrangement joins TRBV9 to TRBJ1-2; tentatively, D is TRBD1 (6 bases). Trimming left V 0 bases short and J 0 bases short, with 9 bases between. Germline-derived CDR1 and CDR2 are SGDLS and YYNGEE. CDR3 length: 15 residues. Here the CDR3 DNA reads TGTGCCAGCAGCGTAGCGGACAGCTCTAACTATGGCTACACCTTC. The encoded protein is CASSVADSSNYGYTF.

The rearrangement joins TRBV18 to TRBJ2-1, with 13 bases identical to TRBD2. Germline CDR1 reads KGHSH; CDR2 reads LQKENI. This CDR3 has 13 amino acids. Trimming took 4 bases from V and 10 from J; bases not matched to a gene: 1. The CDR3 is CASSLGLAGEQFF. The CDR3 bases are TGTGCCAGCTCACTGGGACTAGCGGGGGAGCAGTTCTTC.

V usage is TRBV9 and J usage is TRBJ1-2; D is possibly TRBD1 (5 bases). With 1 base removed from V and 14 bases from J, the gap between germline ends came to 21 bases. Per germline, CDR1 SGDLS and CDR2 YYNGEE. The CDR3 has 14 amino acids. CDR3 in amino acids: CASSVMLGGSLVTF. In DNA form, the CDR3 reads TGTGCCAGCAGCGTAATGTTGGGGGGGTCTTTGGTGACCTTC. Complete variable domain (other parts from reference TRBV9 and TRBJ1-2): DSGVTQTPKHLITATGQRVTLRCSPRSGDLSVYWYQQSLDQGLQFLIQYYNGEERAKGNILERFSAQQFPDLHSELNLSSLELGDSALYFCASSVMLGGSLVTFGSGTRLTVV.

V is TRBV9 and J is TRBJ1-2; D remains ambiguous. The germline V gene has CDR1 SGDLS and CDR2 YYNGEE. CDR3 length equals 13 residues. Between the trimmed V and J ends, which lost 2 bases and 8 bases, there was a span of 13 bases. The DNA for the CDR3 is TGTGCCAGCAGCGTCGGTCTGGAGCGGGGCTACACCTTC. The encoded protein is CASSVGLERGYTF. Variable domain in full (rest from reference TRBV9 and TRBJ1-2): DSGVTQTPKHLITATGQRVTLRCSPRSGDLSVYWYQQSLDQGLQFLIQYYNGEERAKGNILERFSAQQFPDLHSELNLSSLELGDSALYFCASSVGLERGYTFGSGTRLTVV.

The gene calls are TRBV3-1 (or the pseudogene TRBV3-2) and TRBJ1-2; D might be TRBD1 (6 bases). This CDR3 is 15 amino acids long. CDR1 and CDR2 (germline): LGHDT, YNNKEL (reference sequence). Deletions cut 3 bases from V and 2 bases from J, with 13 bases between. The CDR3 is CASSHVLTGNYGYTF. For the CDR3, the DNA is TGTGCCAGCAGCCACGTCCTAACAGGGAACTATGGCTACACCTTC.

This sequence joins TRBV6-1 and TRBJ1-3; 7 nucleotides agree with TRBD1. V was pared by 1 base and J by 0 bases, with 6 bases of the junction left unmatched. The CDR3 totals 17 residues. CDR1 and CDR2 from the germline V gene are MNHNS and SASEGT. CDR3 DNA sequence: TGTGCCAGCAGTGAAGGAAGGGGGCTATTCTCTGGAAACACCATATATTTT. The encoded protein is CASSEGRGLFSGNTIYF.

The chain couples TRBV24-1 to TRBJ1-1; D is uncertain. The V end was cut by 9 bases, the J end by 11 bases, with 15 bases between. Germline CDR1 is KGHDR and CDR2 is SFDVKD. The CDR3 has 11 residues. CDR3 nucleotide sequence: TGTGCCACCTCCATGGCGGGGTGGGCTTTCTTT. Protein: CATSMAGWAFF.

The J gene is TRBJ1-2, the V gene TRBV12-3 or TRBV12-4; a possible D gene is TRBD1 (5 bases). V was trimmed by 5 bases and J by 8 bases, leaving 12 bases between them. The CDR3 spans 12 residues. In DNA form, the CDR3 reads TGTGCCAGCAGTGGGGACGGGGGGGGCTACACCTTC. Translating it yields CASSGDGGGYTF.

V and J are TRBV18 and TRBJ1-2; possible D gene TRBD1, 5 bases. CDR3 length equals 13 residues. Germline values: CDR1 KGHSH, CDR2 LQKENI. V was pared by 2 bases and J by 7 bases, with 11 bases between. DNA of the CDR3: TGTGCCAGCTCACCAGTGCAGGGTGCTGGCTACACCTTC. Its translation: CASSPVQGAGYTF.

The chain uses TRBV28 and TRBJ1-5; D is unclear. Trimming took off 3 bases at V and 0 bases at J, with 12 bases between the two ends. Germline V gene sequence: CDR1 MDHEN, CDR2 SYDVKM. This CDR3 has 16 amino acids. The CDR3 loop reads CASSFAGSRSNQPQHF. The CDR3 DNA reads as TGTGCCAGCAGTTTTGCGGGGTCCCGTAGCAATCAGCCCCAGCATTTT.

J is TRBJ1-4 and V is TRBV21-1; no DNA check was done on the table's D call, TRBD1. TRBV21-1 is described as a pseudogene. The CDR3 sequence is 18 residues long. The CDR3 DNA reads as TGTGCCAGCAGCAAAAGAGGGCAGGGGGTAATAAGCGATGAAAAACTGTTTTTT. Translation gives CASSKRGQGVISDEKLFF.

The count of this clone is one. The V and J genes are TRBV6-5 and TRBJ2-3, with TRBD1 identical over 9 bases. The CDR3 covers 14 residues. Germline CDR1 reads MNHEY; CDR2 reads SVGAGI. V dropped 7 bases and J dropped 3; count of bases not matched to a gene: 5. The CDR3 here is CASTRDRETDTQYF. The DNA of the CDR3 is TGTGCCAGCACCCGGGACAGGGAAACAGATACGCAGTATTTT.

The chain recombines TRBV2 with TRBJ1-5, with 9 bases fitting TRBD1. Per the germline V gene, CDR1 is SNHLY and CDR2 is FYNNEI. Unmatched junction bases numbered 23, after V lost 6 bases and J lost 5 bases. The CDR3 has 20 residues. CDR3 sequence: CASRGVALRRDRVKDQPQHF. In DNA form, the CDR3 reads TGTGCCAGCAGAGGGGTGGCTTTAAGACGGGACAGGGTTAAGGATCAGCCCCAGCATTTT. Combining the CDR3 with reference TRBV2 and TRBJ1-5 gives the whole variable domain EPEVTQTPSHQVTQMGQEVILRCVPISNHLYFYWYRQILGQKVEFLVSFYNNEISEKSEIFDDQFSVERPDGSNFTLKIRSTKLEDSAMYFCASRGVALRRDRVKDQPQHFGDGTRLSIL.

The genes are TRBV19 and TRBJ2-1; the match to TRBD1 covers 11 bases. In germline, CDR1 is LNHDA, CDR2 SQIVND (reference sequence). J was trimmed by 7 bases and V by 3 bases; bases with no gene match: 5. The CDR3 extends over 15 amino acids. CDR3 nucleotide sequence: TGTGCCAGTAGTATCTTTGGGACAGGGGGGAATGAGCAGTTCTTC. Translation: CASSIFGTGGNEQFF.

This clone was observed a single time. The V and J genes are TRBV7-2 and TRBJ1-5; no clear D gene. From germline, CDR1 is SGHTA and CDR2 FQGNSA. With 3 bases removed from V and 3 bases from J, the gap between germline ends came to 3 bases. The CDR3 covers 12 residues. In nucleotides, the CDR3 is TGTGCCAGCAGCTTCTTCAATCAGCCCCAGCATTTT. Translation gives CASSFFNQPQHF.

CDR3 sequence: CASSHAGELFF. The CDR3 DNA is TGTGCCAGCAGCCACGCCGGGGAGCTGTTTTTT. V and J are TRBV3-1 (or the pseudogene TRBV3-2) and TRBJ2-2; D gene ambiguous. The V end lost 3 bases, the J end lost 6 bases, and 2 bases lay between the germline ends. The CDR3 length is 11 residues. The germline CDR1 and CDR2 sequences are LGHDT and YNNKEL (reference sequence).

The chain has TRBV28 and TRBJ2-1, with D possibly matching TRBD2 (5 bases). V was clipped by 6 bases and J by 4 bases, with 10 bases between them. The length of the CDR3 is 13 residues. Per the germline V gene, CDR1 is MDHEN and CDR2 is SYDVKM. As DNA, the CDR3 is TGTGCCAGCAGGTTCCGGGGATACAATGAGCAGTTCTTC. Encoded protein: CASRFRGYNEQFF.

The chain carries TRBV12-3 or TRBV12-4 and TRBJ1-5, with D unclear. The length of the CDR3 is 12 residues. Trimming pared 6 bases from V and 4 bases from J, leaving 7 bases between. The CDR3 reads CASSSVNQPQHF. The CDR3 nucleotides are TGTGCCAGCAGCTCAGTGAATCAGCCCCAGCATTTT.

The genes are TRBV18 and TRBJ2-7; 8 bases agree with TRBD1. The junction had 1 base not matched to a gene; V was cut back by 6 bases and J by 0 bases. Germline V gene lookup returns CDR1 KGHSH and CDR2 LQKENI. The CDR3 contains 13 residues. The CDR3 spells CASSGTGSYEQYF. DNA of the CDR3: TGTGCCAGCTCCGGGACAGGCTCCTACGAGCAGTACTTC.

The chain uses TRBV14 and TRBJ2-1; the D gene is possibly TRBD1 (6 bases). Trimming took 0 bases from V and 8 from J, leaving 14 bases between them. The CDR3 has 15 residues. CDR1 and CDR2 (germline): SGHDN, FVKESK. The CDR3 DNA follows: TGTGCCAGCAGCCAAGACGGGACACGGCTTGATGAGCAGTTCTTC. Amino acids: CASSQDGTRLDEQFF.